This T cell receptor (beta chain) was recovered during a study of T cell repertoires in cytomegalovirus infection. Overall study context: TCR beta signatures that were public indicated CMV infection and matching HLA type.

TCRdb reanalysed the reads using MiXCR and keeps one entry per CDR3 protein. This table holds hundreds of thousands of distinct CDR3 sequences, less than 35% found once. Of note for this clonotype: Its antigen is not known.

Findings and limits, study-wide: Using cumulative public TCR beta family frequency, the authors identified those who carried CMV together with the relevant HLA.

V shed 2 bases, J shed 8 bases, and the junction held 7 bases outside the gene matches. Germline-derived CDR1 and CDR2 are MNHEY and SMNVEV (reference sequence). This CDR3 is 15 amino acids long. The sequence came from a human donor in good health (CMV status not recorded). Some clones in this sample may be carry-over from other donors' samples. The sample here was cultured CD8+ T cells from PBMCs, taken from culture after CMV antigen stimulation. The gene calls are TRBV27 and TRBJ1-2; TRBD1 matches at 11 bases. The CDR3 nucleotides are TGTGCCAGCAGTTTACAAGGACAGGGGGCTCCCGGCTACACCTTC. This encodes CASSLQGQGAPGYTF.